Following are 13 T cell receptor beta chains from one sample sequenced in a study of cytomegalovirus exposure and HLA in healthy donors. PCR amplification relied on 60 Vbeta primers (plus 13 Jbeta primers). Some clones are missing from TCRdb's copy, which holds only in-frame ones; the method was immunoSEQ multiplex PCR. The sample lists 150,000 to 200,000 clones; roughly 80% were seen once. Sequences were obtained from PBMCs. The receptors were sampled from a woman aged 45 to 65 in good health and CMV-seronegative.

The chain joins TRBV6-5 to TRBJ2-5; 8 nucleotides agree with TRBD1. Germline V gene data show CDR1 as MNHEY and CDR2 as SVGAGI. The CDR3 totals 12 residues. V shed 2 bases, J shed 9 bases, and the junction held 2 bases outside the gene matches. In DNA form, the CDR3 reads TGTGCCAGCAGTTACAGACAGGGGCCCCAGTACTTC. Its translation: CASSYRQGPQYF.

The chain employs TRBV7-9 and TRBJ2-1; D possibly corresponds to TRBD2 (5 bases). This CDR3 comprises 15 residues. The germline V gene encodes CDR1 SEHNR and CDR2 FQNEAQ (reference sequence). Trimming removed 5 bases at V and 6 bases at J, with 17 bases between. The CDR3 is CASSLTGNPSNEQFF. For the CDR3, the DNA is TGTGCCAGCAGCCTTACGGGGAATCCCAGCAATGAGCAGTTCTTC.

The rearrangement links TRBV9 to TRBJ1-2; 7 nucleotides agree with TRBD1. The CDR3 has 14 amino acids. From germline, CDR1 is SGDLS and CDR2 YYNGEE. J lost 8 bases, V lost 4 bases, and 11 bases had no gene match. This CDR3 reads CASSPTTGFNGYTF. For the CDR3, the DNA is TGTGCCAGCAGCCCCACGACAGGGTTTAACGGCTACACCTTC.

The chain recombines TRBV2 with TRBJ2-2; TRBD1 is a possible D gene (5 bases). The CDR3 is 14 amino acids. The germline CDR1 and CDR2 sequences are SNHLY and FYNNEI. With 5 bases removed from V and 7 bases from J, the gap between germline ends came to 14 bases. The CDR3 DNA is TGTGCCAGCAGTCCCAGGGTCGTCGTCGGGGAGCTGTTTTTT. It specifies CASSPRVVVGELFF.

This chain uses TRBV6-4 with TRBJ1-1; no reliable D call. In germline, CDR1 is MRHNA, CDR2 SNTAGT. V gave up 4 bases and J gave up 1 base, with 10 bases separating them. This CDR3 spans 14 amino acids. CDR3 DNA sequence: TGTGCCAGCAGTGGTGCAGGAACGAACACTGAAGCTTTCTTT. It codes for CASSGAGTNTEAFF.

The DNA of the CDR3 is TGTGCCAGCAGCTTTGGCACAACCACCTACGAGCAGTACTTC. It translates to CASSFGTTTYEQYF. V is TRBV7-9 and J is TRBJ2-7; D not resolved. Germline V gene data show CDR1 as SEHNR and CDR2 as FQNEAQ (reference sequence). The CDR3 covers 14 residues. Trimming shortened V by 3 bases and J by 2 bases, and 11 bases separated the two germline ends.

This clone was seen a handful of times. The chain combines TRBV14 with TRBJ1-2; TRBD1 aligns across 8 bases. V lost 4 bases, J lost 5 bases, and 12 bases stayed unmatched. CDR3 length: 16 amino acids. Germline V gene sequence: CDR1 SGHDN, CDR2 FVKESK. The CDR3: CASSPLRTGLRYGYTF. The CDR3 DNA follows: TGTGCCAGCAGCCCCCTACGGACAGGGCTTCGGTATGGCTACACCTTC. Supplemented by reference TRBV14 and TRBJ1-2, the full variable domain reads EAGVTQFPSHSVIEKGQTVTLRCDPISGHDNLYWYRRVMGKEIKFLLHFVKESKQDESGMPNNRFLAERTGGTYSTLKVQPAELEDSGVYFCASSPLRTGLRYGYTFGSGTRLTVV.

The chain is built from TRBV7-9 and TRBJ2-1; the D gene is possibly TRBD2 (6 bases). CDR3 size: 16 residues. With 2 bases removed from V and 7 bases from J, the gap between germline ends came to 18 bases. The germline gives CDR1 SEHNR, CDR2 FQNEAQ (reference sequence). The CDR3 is CASSLNHGGRRNEQFF. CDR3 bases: TGTGCCAGCAGCTTAAACCATGGAGGGCGGCGAAATGAGCAGTTCTTC.

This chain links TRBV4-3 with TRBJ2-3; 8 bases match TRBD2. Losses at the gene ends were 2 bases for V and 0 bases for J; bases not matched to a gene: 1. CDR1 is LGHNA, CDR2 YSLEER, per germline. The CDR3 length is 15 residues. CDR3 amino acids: CASSQTSGSTDTQYF. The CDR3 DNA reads TGCGCCAGCAGCCAAACTAGCGGAAGCACAGATACGCAGTATTTT.

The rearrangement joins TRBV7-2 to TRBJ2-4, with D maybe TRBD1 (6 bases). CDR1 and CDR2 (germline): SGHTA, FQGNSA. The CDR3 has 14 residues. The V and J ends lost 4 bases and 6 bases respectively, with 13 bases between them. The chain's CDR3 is CASSSNQDRNIQYF. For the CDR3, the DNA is TGTGCCAGCAGCTCAAACCAGGACAGAAACATTCAGTACTTC. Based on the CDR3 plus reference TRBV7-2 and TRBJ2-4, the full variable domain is GAGVSQSPSNKVTEKGKDVELRCDPISGHTALYWYRQSLGQGLEFLIYFQGNSAPDKSGLPSDRFSAERTGGSVSTLTIQRTQQEDSAVYLCASSSNQDRNIQYFGAGTRLSVL.

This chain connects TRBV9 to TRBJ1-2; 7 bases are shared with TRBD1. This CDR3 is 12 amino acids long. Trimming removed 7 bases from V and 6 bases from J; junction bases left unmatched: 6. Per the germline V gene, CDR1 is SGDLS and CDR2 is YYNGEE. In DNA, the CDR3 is TGTGCCAGCCGACGCGGGACAGATGGCTACACCTTC. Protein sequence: CASRRGTDGYTF.

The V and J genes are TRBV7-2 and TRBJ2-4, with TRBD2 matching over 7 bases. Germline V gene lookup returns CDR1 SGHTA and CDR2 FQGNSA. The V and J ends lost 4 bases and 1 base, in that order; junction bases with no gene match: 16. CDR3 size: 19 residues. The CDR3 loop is CASSSTVLGGLAAKNIQYF. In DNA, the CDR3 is TGTGCCAGCAGCTCTACAGTACTGGGGGGGTTGGCGGCCAAAAACATTCAGTACTTC.

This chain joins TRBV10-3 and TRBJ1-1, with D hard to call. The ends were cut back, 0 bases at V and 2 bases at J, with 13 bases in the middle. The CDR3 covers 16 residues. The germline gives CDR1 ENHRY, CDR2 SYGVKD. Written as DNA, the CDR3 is TGTGCCATCAGTGAGTCTTCGGGGAGGACTAACACTGAAGCTTTCTTT. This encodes CAISESSGRTNTEAFF.